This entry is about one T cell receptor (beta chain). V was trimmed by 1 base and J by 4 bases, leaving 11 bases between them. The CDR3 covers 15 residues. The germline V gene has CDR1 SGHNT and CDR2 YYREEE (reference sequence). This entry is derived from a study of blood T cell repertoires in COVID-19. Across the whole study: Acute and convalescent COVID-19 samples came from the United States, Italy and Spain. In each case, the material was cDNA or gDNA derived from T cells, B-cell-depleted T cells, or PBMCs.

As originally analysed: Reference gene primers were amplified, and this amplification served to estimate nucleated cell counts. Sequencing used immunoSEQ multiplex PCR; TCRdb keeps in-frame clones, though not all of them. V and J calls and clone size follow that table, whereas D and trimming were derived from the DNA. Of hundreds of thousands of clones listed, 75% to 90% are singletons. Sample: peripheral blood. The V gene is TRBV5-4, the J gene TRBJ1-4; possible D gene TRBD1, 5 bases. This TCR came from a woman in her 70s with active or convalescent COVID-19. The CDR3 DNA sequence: TGTGCCAGCAGCTTGTGGGACTTCGGTAATGAAAAACTGTTTTTT. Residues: CASSLWDFGNEKLFF. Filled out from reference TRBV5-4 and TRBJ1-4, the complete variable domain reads ETGVTQSPTHLIKTRGQQVTLRCSSQSGHNTVSWYQQALGQGPQFIFQYYREEENGRGNFPPRFSGLQFPNYSSELNVNALELDDSALYLCASSLWDFGNEKLFFGSGTQLSVL.